This paragraph covers one T cell receptor (beta chain) sequence. Its target is not known. TCRdb's table, derived via immunoSEQ multiplex PCR, lists solely in-frame clones and lacks some. The sample has roughly 13,000 clones, approximately 88% seen once. This sample stems from a study of STAT3 mutations in large granular lymphocyte leukemia. Study results and caveats: In T-cell large granular lymphocyte leukemia, about half of patients showed multiple immunodominant subclonotypes.

The sample taken for sequencing was PBMCs. The sequence was collected from a human donor with T large granular lymphocyte leukemia. Some clones in this sample may be carry-over from other donors' samples.

For the CDR3, the DNA is TGTGCCAGCAGTGACGTTAGGGAGGGTGAGCAGTTCTTC. This encodes CASSDVREGEQFF. The gene calls are TRBV6-6 and TRBJ2-1; 7 positions agree with TRBD2. Germline trimming cut 5 bases from V and 9 bases from J; bases unmatched to any gene: 7. CDR3 length: 13 residues. Germline lookup yields CDR1 MNHNY and CDR2 SVGAGI (reference sequence).